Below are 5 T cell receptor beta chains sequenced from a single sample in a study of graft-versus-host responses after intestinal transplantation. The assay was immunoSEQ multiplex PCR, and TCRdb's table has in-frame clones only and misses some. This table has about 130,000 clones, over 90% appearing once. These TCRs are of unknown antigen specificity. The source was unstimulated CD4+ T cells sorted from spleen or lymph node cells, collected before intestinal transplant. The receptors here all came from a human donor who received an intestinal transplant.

Written as DNA, the CDR3 is TGTGCCAGCTCACCACAGACAGGGGGCTACGAGCAGTACTTC. It specifies CASSPQTGGYEQYF. V is TRBV18 and J is TRBJ2-7, with TRBD1 matching 9 bases. With V trimmed by 1 base and J by 3 bases, 1 base remained unmatched. Germline CDR1 KGHSH, CDR2 LQKENI. This CDR3 has 14 residues. Full variable domain (outside the CDR3, taken from reference TRBV18 and TRBJ2-7): NAGVMQNPRHLVRRRGQEARLRCSPMKGHSHVYWYRQLPEEGLKFMVYLQKENIIDESGMPKERFSAEFPKEGPSILRIQQVVRGDSAAYFCASSPQTGGYEQYFGPGTRLTVT.

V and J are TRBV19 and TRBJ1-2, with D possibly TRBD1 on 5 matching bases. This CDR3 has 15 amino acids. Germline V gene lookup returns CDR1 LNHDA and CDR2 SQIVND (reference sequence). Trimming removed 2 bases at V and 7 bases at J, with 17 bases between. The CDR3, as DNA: TGTGCCAGTAGTATAAAGGGGCAGGGACTGCGTGGCTACACCTTC. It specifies CASSIKGQGLRGYTF. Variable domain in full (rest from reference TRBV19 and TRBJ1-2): DGGITQSPKYLFRKEGQNVTLSCEQNLNHDAMYWYRQDPGQGLRLIYYSQIVNDFQKGDIAEGYSVSREKKESFPLTVTSAQKNPTAFYLCASSIKGQGLRGYTFGSGTRLTVV.

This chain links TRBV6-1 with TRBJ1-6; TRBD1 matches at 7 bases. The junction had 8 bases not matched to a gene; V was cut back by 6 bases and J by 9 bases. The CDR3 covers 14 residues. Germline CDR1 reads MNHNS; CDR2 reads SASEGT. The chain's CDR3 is CASSPDRVSSPLHF. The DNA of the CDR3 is TGTGCCAGCAGCCCAGACAGGGTCAGTTCACCCCTCCACTTT.

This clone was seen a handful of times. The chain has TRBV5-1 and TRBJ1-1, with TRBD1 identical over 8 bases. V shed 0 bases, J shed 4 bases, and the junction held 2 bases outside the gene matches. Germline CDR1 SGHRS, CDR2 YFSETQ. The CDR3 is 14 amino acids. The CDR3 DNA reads TGCGCCAGCAGCTTGGTGACAGGGGTCACTGAAGCTTTCTTT. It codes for CASSLVTGVTEAFF.

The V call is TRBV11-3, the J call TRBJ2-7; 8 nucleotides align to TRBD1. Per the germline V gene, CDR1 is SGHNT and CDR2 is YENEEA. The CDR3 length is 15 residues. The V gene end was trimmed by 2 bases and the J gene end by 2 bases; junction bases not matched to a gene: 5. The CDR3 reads CASSLIRDRTYEQYF. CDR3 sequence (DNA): TGTGCCAGCAGCTTAATTCGGGACAGGACCTACGAGCAGTACTTC.